The 30 T cell receptor beta chains given below trace back to one sample, sequenced in a study of T cell repertoires in cytomegalovirus infection. Each CDR3 protein is one row after TCRdb ran MiXCR on the reads. The profile shows 250,000 to 300,000 distinct CDR3 sequences, roughly 13% of them singletons. Sequenced input: PBMCs. These receptor sequences come from a human donor in good health (CMV status not recorded). Some clones in this sample may be carry-over from other donors' samples.

Concerning this clonotype: This sequence may be a read error, since a much larger clone differs from it by one base. This CDR3 is CASSLYRLADTQCF. DNA of the CDR3: TGTGCCAGCAGCTTATATAGGCTAGCAGATACGCAGTGTTTT. The chain is built from TRBV7-3 and TRBJ2-3; tentative D call: TRBD2 (5 bases). Germline lookup yields CDR1 SGHTA and CDR2 FQGTGA. CDR3 length: 14 amino acids. The variable domain in full, with the rest retrieved from reference TRBV7-3 and TRBJ2-3, is GAGVSQTPSNKVTEKGKYVELRCDPISGHTALYWYRQSLGQGPEFLIYFQGTGAADDSGLPNDRFFAVRPEGSVSTLKIQRTERGDSAVYLCASSLYRLADTQCFGPGTRLTVL.

This clonotype was found many times. V is TRBV7-9 and J is TRBJ2-6, with D maybe TRBD1 (5 bases). The CDR3 covers 15 residues. Trimming cost V 2 bases and J 2 bases, with 7 bases left between them. Germline CDR1 is SEHNR and CDR2 is FQNEAQ (reference sequence). The CDR3 loop reads CASSLQGAGANVLTF. The CDR3 DNA reads TGTGCCAGCAGCTTACAGGGTGCTGGGGCCAACGTCCTGACTTTC.

This clonotype showed up many times. V and J are TRBV7-9 and TRBJ2-7, with D unclear. This CDR3 contains 13 residues. Trimming shortened V by 1 base and J by 9 bases, and 13 bases separated the two germline ends. CDR1 is SEHNR, CDR2 FQNEAQ, per germline (reference sequence). The CDR3 DNA sequence: TGTGCCAGCAGCTTAGAATCCAAACATTGGCAGTACTTC. It is translated as CASSLESKHWQYF.

Many counts were recorded for this clonotype. The V call is TRBV27, the J call TRBJ2-7; possibly TRBD1 for D (5 bases). Germline assignment: CDR1 MNHEY and CDR2 SMNVEV (reference sequence). The CDR3 consists of 13 residues. V was trimmed by 5 bases and J by 3 bases, leaving 11 bases between them. CDR3 amino acids: CASSPYQGYEQYF. The CDR3 DNA follows: TGTGCCAGCAGTCCATACCAGGGCTACGAGCAGTACTTC.

This clonotype appeared many times. The rearrangement joins TRBV3-1 to TRBJ2-7; perhaps TRBD1 as D (5 bases). The CDR3 contains 11 residues. CDR1 is LGHDT and CDR2 is YNNKEL in the germline V gene (reference sequence). The V end lost 3 bases, the J end lost 6 bases, and 6 bases lay between the germline ends. The CDR3 sequence: CASSQTAEQYF. The CDR3 region has the DNA TGTGCCAGCAGCCAGACAGCCGAGCAGTACTTC.

J is TRBJ2-1 and V is TRBV6-6; D might be TRBD1 or TRBD2, each matching 5 bases. The germline V gene has CDR1 MNHNY and CDR2 SVGAGI (reference sequence). The CDR3 is made up of 15 amino acids. The V end was cut by 6 bases, the J end by 6 bases, with 18 bases between. The CDR3 spells CASSPLPRESNEQFF. CDR3 DNA: TGTGCCAGCAGCCCTCTACCCAGGGAGTCCAATGAGCAGTTCTTC.

For the CDR3, the DNA is TGTGCCAGCAGTTACCGGGTTTCGAACACTGAAGCTTTCTTT. This translates into CASSYRVSNTEAFF. V usage is TRBV27 and J usage is TRBJ1-1; D not certain. V was pared by 4 bases and J by 1 base, with 10 bases between. The CDR3 has 14 amino acids. Germline CDR1 MNHEY, CDR2 SMNVEV (reference sequence).

This clonotype was counted ten times or more. The rearrangement links TRBV7-2 to TRBJ2-7; 7 bases align to TRBD1. V lost 5 bases to trimming and J lost 4 bases; unmatched junction nucleotides: 14. This CDR3 comprises 16 residues. The germline V gene encodes CDR1 SGHTA and CDR2 FQGNSA. The DNA of the CDR3 is TGTGCCAGCAGCGCGCATTTGGCAGGGGGAATATACGAGCAGTACTTC. Translated: CASSAHLAGGIYEQYF.

Many counts were recorded for this clonotype. The CDR3 loop is CASSLDPARSYNEQFF. DNA of the CDR3: TGTGCCAGCAGCTTAGATCCAGCCCGCTCCTACAATGAGCAGTTCTTC. V usage is TRBV7-9 and J usage is TRBJ2-1; D not certain. The V gene's germline CDR1 is SEHNR and CDR2 FQNEAQ (reference sequence). Deletions cut 1 base from V and 0 bases from J, with 10 bases between. CDR3 size: 16 residues.

This clonotype was observed many times. The chain has TRBV7-3 and TRBJ2-6; TRBD2 might be the D (5 bases). The CDR3 has 16 amino acids. V was cut by 2 bases and J by 4 bases, with 12 bases left in between. CDR1 is SGHTA, CDR2 FQGTGA, per germline. CDR3 protein: CASSLWPGVGANVLTF. The CDR3 DNA is TGTGCCAGCAGCTTATGGCCCGGGGTCGGGGCCAACGTCCTGACTTTC.

There are many counts of this clonotype. Here the CDR3 reads CASSVGRMDTEAFF. In nucleotides, the CDR3 is TGTGCCAGCAGCGTGGGTCGGATGGACACTGAAGCTTTCTTT. This sequence joins TRBV7-2 and TRBJ1-1; D call uncertain. Looked up from germline, CDR1 is SGHTA and CDR2 is FQGNSA. Trimming took 5 bases from V and 3 from J, leaving 13 bases between them. CDR3 size: 14 residues.

This clonotype was seen more than once but under ten times. V usage is TRBV6-2 or TRBV6-3 and J usage is TRBJ2-7; no firm D call. The CDR3 extends over 15 amino acids. Per germline, CDR1 MNHEY and CDR2 SVGEGT. The V end lost 6 bases, the J end lost 3 bases, and 18 bases lay between the germline ends. This CDR3 is CASSNPPRKYYEQYF. The CDR3 region has the DNA TGTGCCAGCAGCAACCCACCGAGAAAGTACTACGAGCAGTACTTC.

There are many counts of this clonotype. CDR3 region: CASSFLAGESGELFF. The CDR3 nucleotides read TGTGCCAGCAGCTTTCTAGCGGGGGAATCCGGGGAGCTGTTTTTT. The chain joins TRBV11-2 to TRBJ2-2, with 10 bases that match TRBD2. Trimming cost V 3 bases and J 6 bases; bases outside gene matches: 4. There are 15 residues in the CDR3. Germline CDR1 SGHAT, CDR2 FQNNGV.

The chain carries TRBV6-2 or TRBV6-3 and TRBJ1-2; D gene uncertain. CDR3 length equals 12 residues. Between the trimmed V and J ends, which lost 9 bases and 3 bases, there was a span of 11 bases. CDR1 and CDR2 (germline): MNHEY, SVGEGT. CDR3 coding DNA: TGTGCCAGTCACGGCCGAGACTATGGCTACACCTTC. Encoded protein: CASHGRDYGYTF.

In its sample, this clonotype was seen many times. The CDR3 sequence is CASSRSGTTNTGELFF. The CDR3 DNA reads TGTGCCAGCAGCAGATCCGGGACAACGAACACCGGGGAGCTGTTTTTT. J is TRBJ2-2 and V is TRBV7-2, with a tentative D call TRBD1 (6 bases). The CDR3 sequence is 16 residues long. The germline V and J ends were trimmed by 5 bases and 0 bases, with 13 bases remaining between them. Germline V lookup: CDR1 SGHTA, CDR2 FQGNSA.

There are many counts of this clonotype. V usage is TRBV7-2 and J usage is TRBJ2-1, with 9 bases that match TRBD1. The CDR3 runs 16 residues. V trimming: 5 bases; J trimming: 0 bases; junction bases outside the gene matches: 5. CDR1 and CDR2 from the germline V gene are SGHTA and FQGNSA. CDR3 loop: CASSGGQGSSYNEQFF. CDR3 DNA: TGTGCCAGCAGCGGGGGACAGGGCAGCTCCTACAATGAGCAGTTCTTC.

This clonotype came up a few times. J is TRBJ2-7 and V is TRBV11-2; 8 bases are a match to TRBD2. With 4 bases clipped from V and 1 base from J, the junction kept 6 bases outside the gene matches. Germline CDR1 reads SGHAT; CDR2 reads FQNNGV. CDR3 length: 15 residues. CDR3 residues: CASSSISGISYEQYF. CDR3 bases: TGTGCCAGCAGCTCCATTAGCGGGATTTCCTACGAGCAGTACTTC. Full variable domain (remainder filled in from reference TRBV11-2 and TRBJ2-7): EAGVAQSPRYKIIEKRQSVAFWCNPISGHATLYWYQQILGQGPKLLIQFQNNGVVDDSQLPKDRFSAERLKGVDSTLKIQPAKLEDSAVYLCASSSISGISYEQYFGPGTRLTVT.

This clonotype came up a few times. This chain connects TRBV12-3 or TRBV12-4 to TRBJ2-7; D is undetermined. Between the trimmed V and J ends, which lost 7 bases and 6 bases, there was a span of 10 bases. The CDR3 is made up of 11 amino acids. The CDR3 sequence: CASTTRGEQYF. CDR3 DNA: TGTGCCAGCACGACCCGTGGCGAGCAGTACTTC.

The chain joins TRBV12-3 or TRBV12-4 to TRBJ2-3; perhaps TRBD2 as D (5 bases). V was shortened by 3 bases and J by 6 bases, with 7 bases between the two germline ends. The CDR3 is 12 amino acids. This CDR3 is CASSFSGDTQYF. In DNA, the CDR3 is TGTGCCAGCAGTTTTTCGGGGGATACGCAGTATTTT.

This clonotype was counted between two and nine times. The rearrangement links TRBV29-1 to TRBJ2-2; no reliable D call. The CDR3 spans 13 residues. The germline V gene has CDR1 SQVTM and CDR2 ANQGSEA. V lost 4 bases to trimming and J lost 5 bases, with 11 bases between them. CDR3 in amino acids: CSVGGTLTGELFF. DNA for the CDR3: TGCAGCGTTGGAGGAACCTTGACCGGGGAGCTGTTTTTT.

The chain is built from TRBV20-1 and TRBJ2-1; 7 bases are a match to TRBD1. V was pared by 0 bases and J by 5 bases, with 7 bases of the junction left unmatched. The CDR3 totals 15 residues. From germline, CDR1 is DFQATT and CDR2 SNEGSKA (reference sequence). CDR3 region: CSARDRQGWNNEQFF. For the CDR3, the DNA is TGCAGTGCTAGAGATCGACAGGGTTGGAACAATGAGCAGTTCTTC.

Of note for this clonotype: The CDR3 does not close with the conserved phenylalanine or tryptophan, likely indicating a read error. The chain has TRBV6-2 or TRBV6-3 and TRBJ2-2; no definite D call. Trimming left V 4 bases short and J 7 bases short, with 16 bases between. This CDR3 contains 15 residues. Germline lookup yields CDR1 MNHEY and CDR2 SVGEGT. CDR3 in amino acids: CASSLWQFGLGELFL. CDR3 sequence (DNA): TGTGCCAGCAGTTTGTGGCAGTTTGGCCTCGGGGAGCTGTTTCTT.

This clonotype occurred a few times. V and J are TRBV7-9 and TRBJ1-2; D is unresolved. The CDR3 consists of 12 residues. The V end lost 4 bases, the J end lost 6 bases, and 9 bases lay between the germline ends. Germline CDR1 SEHNR, CDR2 FQNEAQ (reference sequence). Here the CDR3 reads CASSSGADGYTF. The CDR3 DNA reads TGTGCCAGCAGCTCGGGAGCCGATGGCTACACCTTC.

This clonotype was seen a handful of times. V usage is TRBV28 and J usage is TRBJ1-1; D is undetermined. Trimming removed 6 bases at V and 5 bases at J, with 16 bases between. The CDR3 totals 14 residues. Germline CDR1 reads MDHEN; CDR2 reads SYDVKM. The CDR3: CASSLPVGVTEAFF. The CDR3 DNA is TGTGCCAGCAGCCTTCCGGTCGGGGTTACTGAAGCTTTCTTT.

Only a few counts were recorded for this clonotype. The genes are TRBV27 and TRBJ2-5; the D is unclear. V was shortened by 5 bases and J by 1 base, with 8 bases between the two germline ends. There are 13 residues in the CDR3. Per the germline V gene, CDR1 is MNHEY and CDR2 is SMNVEV (reference sequence). The CDR3 sequence is CASSRVLQETQYF. CDR3 sequence (DNA): TGTGCCAGCAGTCGGGTTCTCCAAGAGACCCAGTACTTC.

The chain couples TRBV28 to TRBJ2-7; 7 positions match TRBD1. From germline, CDR1 is MDHEN and CDR2 SYDVKM. This CDR3 comprises 14 residues. V lost 2 bases, J lost 2 bases, and 3 bases stayed unmatched. The CDR3 DNA reads TGTGCCAGCAGTTTAACAGGGGAAACCTACGAGCAGTACTTC. Encoded protein: CASSLTGETYEQYF.

Ten or more counts support this clonotype. J is TRBJ1-3 and V is TRBV12-3 or TRBV12-4; no definite D call. V lost 5 bases, J lost 1 base, and 6 bases lay in between. This CDR3 contains 13 residues. CDR3 DNA: TGTGCCAGCAGTCCATCATCTGGAAACACCATATATTTT. It encodes CASSPSSGNTIYF.

This clonotype was seen repeatedly, ten times or more. The genes are TRBV5-4 and TRBJ1-1; D call uncertain. CDR3 size: 15 residues. V was cut by 2 bases and J by 0 bases, with 11 bases left in between. Germline CDR1 and CDR2: SGHNT and YYREEE (reference sequence). The CDR3 DNA follows: TGTGCCAGCAGCTTTGGGCTGGCAATGAACACTGAAGCTTTCTTT. Its protein product is CASSFGLAMNTEAFF.

The chain combines TRBV29-1 with TRBJ2-7; 11 bases agree with TRBD1. This CDR3 has 14 residues. Germline V CDR1 and CDR2: SQVTM, ANQGSEA. The junction had 4 bases not matched to a gene; V was cut back by 4 bases and J by 2 bases. The CDR3 here is CSVVPGQGAYEQYF. Here the CDR3 DNA reads TGCAGCGTTGTCCCGGGACAGGGGGCCTACGAGCAGTACTTC.

This clonotype has at least ten counts. The V call is TRBV2, the J call TRBJ2-3; 12 bases agree with TRBD2. Germline values: CDR1 SNHLY, CDR2 FYNNEI. Trimming cost V 8 bases and J 4 bases; bases outside gene matches: 7. CDR3 length: 15 amino acids. The CDR3 bases are TGTGCCAGCGCCCTAGCGGGAGGGCCCCCAGATACGCAGTATTTT. It translates to CASALAGGPPDTQYF.